These T cell receptor beta chains were read from a single sample in a study of beta chain features in type 1 diabetes. The table came from immunoSEQ multiplex PCR; TCRdb's copy has only in-frame clones and leaves some out. The sample lists 450,000 to 550,000 clones, approximately 30% occurring once. The sample taken for sequencing was naive CD4+ T cells from blood. Receptors were obtained from a man aged 18 to 30 in good health. The CDR3 runs from the conserved cysteine through the conserved F or W. The D gene is left open where the match is weak. Clone size is shown for a subset of rows, as once, few, many or a class of expanded clone.

j_call: TRBJ1-1; v_call: TRBV30; clone_size: few; d_call: -; cdr3_aa: CAWSGSMNTEAFF; cdr3_nt: TGTGCCTGGTCAGGGTCAATGAACACTGAAGCTTTCTTT
j_call: TRBJ1-1; v_call: TRBV27; clone_size: -; d_call: -; cdr3_aa: CASSFRENTEAFF; cdr3_nt: TGTGCCAGCAGTTTCAGAGAGAACACTGAAGCTTTCTTT
j_call: TRBJ2-3; v_call: TRBV5-6; clone_size: few; d_call: TRBD1; cdr3_aa: CASRDRRLGSDTQYF; cdr3_nt: TGTGCCAGCAGGGACAGGAGGTTGGGATCGGATACGCAGTATTTT
j_call: TRBJ1-1; v_call: TRBV4-3; clone_size: -; d_call: TRBD1; cdr3_aa: CASSQSAIPGGNTEAFF; cdr3_nt: TGCGCCAGCAGCCAAAGCGCGATTCCAGGGGGTAACACTGAAGCTTTCTTT
j_call: TRBJ2-7; v_call: TRBV7-2; clone_size: -; d_call: -; cdr3_aa: CASSHRSSVHEQYF; cdr3_nt: TGTGCCAGCAGCCATCGAAGTAGTGTCCACGAGCAGTACTTC
j_call: TRBJ2-2; v_call: TRBV9; clone_size: -; d_call: TRBD2; cdr3_aa: CASRLAGQNTGELFF; cdr3_nt: TGTGCCAGCAGGCTAGCGGGGCAGAACACCGGGGAGCTGTTTTTT
j_call: TRBJ1-5; v_call: TRBV5-1; clone_size: -; d_call: -; cdr3_aa: CASSLEGLSNQPQHF; cdr3_nt: TGCGCCAGCAGCTTGGAGGGCCTCAGCAATCAGCCCCAGCATTTT
j_call: TRBJ2-3; v_call: TRBV7-6; clone_size: -; d_call: TRBD2; cdr3_aa: CASSLFGTSGTDTQYF; cdr3_nt: TGTGCCAGCAGCTTGTTCGGGACTAGCGGCACAGATACGCAGTATTTT
j_call: TRBJ2-5; v_call: TRBV29-1; clone_size: -; d_call: -; cdr3_aa: CSVVMGPRETQYF; cdr3_nt: TGCAGCGTTGTAATGGGGCCTCGGGAGACCCAGTACTTC
j_call: TRBJ2-3; v_call: TRBV19; clone_size: -; d_call: TRBD1; cdr3_aa: CASKDRGPTDTQYF; cdr3_nt: TGTGCCAGCAAGGACAGGGGGCCTACAGATACGCAGTATTTT
j_call: TRBJ2-3; v_call: TRBV29-1; clone_size: -; d_call: -; cdr3_aa: CSAADGTGTDTQYF; cdr3_nt: TGCAGCGCAGCGGACGGAACGGGGACAGATACGCAGTATTTT
j_call: TRBJ2-1; v_call: TRBV29-1; clone_size: few; d_call: -; cdr3_aa: CSVGTAYNEQFF; cdr3_nt: TGCAGCGTCGGGACCGCCTACAATGAGCAGTTCTTC
j_call: TRBJ2-7; v_call: TRBV29-1; clone_size: -; d_call: -; cdr3_aa: CSVETDRSSYEQYF; cdr3_nt: TGCAGCGTTGAAACGGACAGAAGCTCCTACGAGCAGTACTTC
j_call: TRBJ2-7; v_call: TRBV29-1; clone_size: few; d_call: TRBD1; cdr3_aa: CSVLDAGGQNSYEQYF; cdr3_nt: TGCAGCGTTCTTGACGCAGGGGGCCAAAACTCCTACGAGCAGTACTTC
j_call: TRBJ2-5; v_call: TRBV9; clone_size: -; d_call: -; cdr3_aa: CASSVVGEETQYF; cdr3_nt: TGTGCCAGCAGCGTAGTTGGGGAAGAGACCCAGTACTTC
j_call: TRBJ2-3; v_call: TRBV29-1; clone_size: -; d_call: -; cdr3_aa: CSVDRGTDTQYF; cdr3_nt: TGCAGCGTTGATCGGGGAACAGATACGCAGTATTTT
j_call: TRBJ2-2; v_call: TRBV30; clone_size: few; d_call: TRBD1; cdr3_aa: CAWGQGAWTGELFF; cdr3_nt: TGTGCCTGGGGACAGGGGGCATGGACCGGGGAGCTGTTTTTT
j_call: TRBJ1-2; v_call: TRBV6-4; clone_size: -; d_call: TRBD1; cdr3_aa: CASSDRTGIGYTF; cdr3_nt: TGTGCCAGCAGTGACCGGACAGGGATTGGCTACACCTTC
j_call: TRBJ1-2; v_call: TRBV4-1; clone_size: few; d_call: -; cdr3_aa: CASSQEYNYGYTF; cdr3_nt: TGCGCCAGCAGCCAAGAATACAACTATGGCTACACCTTC
j_call: TRBJ1-2; v_call: TRBV29-1; clone_size: -; d_call: -; cdr3_aa: CSVGDFYGYTF; cdr3_nt: TGCAGCGTTGGGGATTTCTATGGCTACACCTTC
j_call: TRBJ2-7; v_call: TRBV12-5; clone_size: few; d_call: -; cdr3_aa: CASGPGENGNEQYF; cdr3_nt: TGTGCTAGTGGGCCGGGAGAGAATGGCAACGAGCAGTACTTC
j_call: TRBJ1-5; v_call: TRBV7-2; clone_size: -; d_call: -; cdr3_aa: CASSLGGLGNQPQHF; cdr3_nt: TGTGCCAGCAGCTTAGGGGGCTTGGGCAATCAGCCCCAGCATTTT
j_call: TRBJ2-1; v_call: TRBV30; clone_size: few; d_call: TRBD2; cdr3_aa: CAWSAPPSASGTSYPYNEQFF; cdr3_nt: TGTGCCTGGAGTGCTCCCCCCTCGGCTAGCGGGACAAGCTACCCCTACAATGAGCAGTTCTTC
j_call: TRBJ2-1; v_call: TRBV5-4; clone_size: -; d_call: TRBD2; cdr3_aa: CASSPGLAATYNEQFF; cdr3_nt: TGTGCCAGCAGCCCAGGACTAGCAGCTACCTACAATGAGCAGTTCTTC
j_call: TRBJ2-7; v_call: TRBV29-1; clone_size: -; d_call: -; cdr3_aa: CSAARVSDYEQYF; cdr3_nt: TGCAGCGCTGCCCGAGTGTCGGACTACGAGCAGTACTTC
j_call: TRBJ1-1; v_call: TRBV7-9; clone_size: -; d_call: -; cdr3_aa: CASSPGPDRPNTEAFF; cdr3_nt: TGTGCCAGCAGCCCCGGCCCCGACAGGCCGAACACTGAAGCTTTCTTT
j_call: TRBJ1-4; v_call: TRBV14; clone_size: few; d_call: -; cdr3_aa: CASSQEYEKLFF; cdr3_nt: TGTGCCAGCAGCCAAGAGTATGAAAAACTGTTTTTT
j_call: TRBJ1-2; v_call: TRBV9; clone_size: few; d_call: -; cdr3_aa: CASSARTAHYGYTF; cdr3_nt: TGTGCCAGCAGCGCGCGGACAGCACACTATGGCTACACCTTC
j_call: TRBJ2-7; v_call: TRBV4-1; clone_size: -; d_call: TRBD2; cdr3_aa: CASSPIAGNYEQYF; cdr3_nt: TGCGCCAGCAGTCCGATAGCGGGGAACTACGAGCAGTACTTC
j_call: TRBJ2-1; v_call: TRBV5-4; clone_size: -; d_call: TRBD2; cdr3_aa: CASSPPPLPGGAYNEQFF; cdr3_nt: TGTGCCAGCAGCCCCCCACCCCTACCGGGGGGGGCCTACAATGAGCAGTTCTTC
j_call: TRBJ2-1; v_call: TRBV7-6; clone_size: few; d_call: -; cdr3_aa: CASSLIGVAYNEQFF; cdr3_nt: TGTGCCAGCAGCTTAATAGGGGTTGCCTACAATGAGCAGTTCTTC
j_call: TRBJ2-3; v_call: TRBV7-2; clone_size: few; d_call: TRBD2; cdr3_aa: CASSFITSGRRGTDTQYF; cdr3_nt: TGTGCCAGCAGCTTCATAACTAGCGGGAGGCGGGGCACAGATACGCAGTATTTT
j_call: TRBJ2-4; v_call: TRBV5-4; clone_size: few; d_call: -; cdr3_aa: CASSSPGTQTSYF; cdr3_nt: TGTGCCAGCAGCAGCCCCGGGACCCAGACAAGCTACTTC
j_call: TRBJ2-3; v_call: TRBV19; clone_size: few; d_call: -; cdr3_aa: CASSIEGGITDTQYF; cdr3_nt: TGTGCCAGTAGTATAGAGGGCGGGATCACAGATACGCAGTATTTT